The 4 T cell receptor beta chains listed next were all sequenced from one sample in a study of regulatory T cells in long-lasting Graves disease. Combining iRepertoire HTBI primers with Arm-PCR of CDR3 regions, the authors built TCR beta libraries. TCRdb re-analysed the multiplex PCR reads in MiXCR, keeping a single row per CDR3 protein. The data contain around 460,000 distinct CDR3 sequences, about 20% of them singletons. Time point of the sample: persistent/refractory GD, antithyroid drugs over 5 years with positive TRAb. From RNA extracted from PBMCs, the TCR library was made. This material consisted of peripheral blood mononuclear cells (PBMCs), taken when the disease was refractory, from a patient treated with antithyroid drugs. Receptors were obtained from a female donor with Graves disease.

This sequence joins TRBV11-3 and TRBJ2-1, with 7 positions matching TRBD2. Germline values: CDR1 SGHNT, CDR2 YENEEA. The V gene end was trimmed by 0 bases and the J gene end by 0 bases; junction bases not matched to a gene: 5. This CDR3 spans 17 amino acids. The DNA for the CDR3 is TGTGCCAGCAGCTTAGATAGTTCGGGGGGCTCCTACAATGAGCAGTTCTTC. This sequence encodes CASSLDSSGGSYNEQFF.

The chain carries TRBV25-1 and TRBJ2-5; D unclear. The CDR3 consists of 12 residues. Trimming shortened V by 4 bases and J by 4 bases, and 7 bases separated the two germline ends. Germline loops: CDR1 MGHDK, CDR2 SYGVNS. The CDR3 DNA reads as TGTGCCAGCAGTGGTGTGAGAGAGACCCAGTACTTC. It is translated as CASSGVRETQYF.

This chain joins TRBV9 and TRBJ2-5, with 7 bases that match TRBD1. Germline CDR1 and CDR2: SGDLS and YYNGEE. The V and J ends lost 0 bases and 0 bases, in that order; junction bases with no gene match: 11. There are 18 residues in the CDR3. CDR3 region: CASSVEGATWGYQETQYF. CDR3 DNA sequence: TGTGCCAGCAGCGTAGAGGGGGCTACCTGGGGGTACCAAGAGACCCAGTACTTC. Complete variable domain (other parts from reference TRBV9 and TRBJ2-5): DSGVTQTPKHLITATGQRVTLRCSPRSGDLSVYWYQQSLDQGLQFLIQYYNGEERAKGNILERFSAQQFPDLHSELNLSSLELGDSALYFCASSVEGATWGYQETQYFGPGTRLLVL.

Here the CDR3 reads CASSYSTVGPNTGELFF. The CDR3 DNA reads as TGTGCCAGCAGTTACTCGACGGTGGGGCCGAACACCGGGGAGCTGTTTTTT. The chain carries TRBV6-5 and TRBJ2-2, with D tentatively TRBD1 (5 bases). The CDR3 has 17 residues. V lost 0 bases to trimming and J lost 0 bases, with 11 bases between them. The germline CDR1 and CDR2 sequences are MNHEY and SVGAGI.